Below, 14 T cell receptor beta chains from the same sample are listed, as sequenced in a study of blood T cell repertoires in COVID-19. Here immunoSEQ multiplex PCR was the method, and the copy in TCRdb shows in-frame clones only, minus some. Here the sample spans 200,000 to 250,000 clones, about 91% being singletons. Sequenced material: peripheral blood. These receptor sequences come from a young woman with COVID-19, enrolled during active disease.

The CDR3 sequence: CASSYYPTGDYGYTF. CDR3 nucleotides: TGTGCCAGCAGTTACTACCCGACAGGGGACTATGGCTACACCTTC. The chain carries TRBV6-5 and TRBJ1-2; 8 bases agree with TRBD1. The germline V gene has CDR1 MNHEY and CDR2 SVGAGI. The CDR3 loop spans 15 amino acids. V dropped 1 base and J dropped 3; count of bases not matched to a gene: 4.

The J gene is TRBJ1-2, the V gene TRBV3-1 (or the pseudogene TRBV3-2); no clear D gene. V was cut by 6 bases and J by 7 bases, with 18 bases left in between. CDR3 length: 14 amino acids. Germline assignment: CDR1 LGHDT and CDR2 YNNKEL (reference sequence). The DNA of the CDR3 is TGTGCCAGCAGTCCACCGACCGGAGGTCGTGGCTACACCTTC. Translating gives CASSPPTGGRGYTF.

This clone was detected once. The chain joins TRBV6-5 to TRBJ2-3, with TRBD2 matching 8 bases. CDR1 is MNHEY, CDR2 SVGAGI, per germline. The V segment lost 0 bases and the J segment 2 bases; nucleotides outside the gene matches: 4. This CDR3 is 16 amino acids long. CDR3 residues: CASSYSAGEATDTQYF. DNA of the CDR3: TGTGCCAGCAGTTACTCAGCGGGGGAAGCCACAGATACGCAGTATTTT.

This rearrangement joins TRBV18 to TRBJ1-1; the D is unclear. Trimming removed 6 bases from V and 5 bases from J, with 16 bases in between. The CDR3 runs 14 residues. Germline V gene data show CDR1 as KGHSH and CDR2 as LQKENI. CDR3 sequence reads: CASSFRSERTEAFF. The CDR3 DNA reads TGTGCCAGCTCCTTTAGGAGTGAGAGGACTGAAGCTTTCTTT.

The V call is TRBV5-8, the J call TRBJ2-3, with D possibly TRBD1 on 6 matching bases. There are 17 residues in the CDR3. From germline, CDR1 is SGHTS and CDR2 YDEGEE. With 3 bases removed from V and 5 bases from J, the gap between germline ends came to 22 bases. The CDR3 DNA sequence: TGTGCCAGCAGCTCTCCACCACACAGGGTTCGGGGAGATACGCAGTATTTT. It specifies CASSSPPHRVRGDTQYF.

At least ten counts were recorded for this clone. The chain carries TRBV3-1 (or the pseudogene TRBV3-2) and TRBJ2-5; 7 bases line up with TRBD2. The CDR3 runs to 15 residues. With 0 bases clipped from V and 3 bases from J, the junction kept 4 bases outside the gene matches. CDR1 and CDR2 from the germline V gene are LGHDT and YNNKEL (reference sequence). The chain's CDR3 is CASSQDTSEKETQYF. Here the CDR3 DNA reads TGTGCCAGCAGCCAAGACACTAGCGAGAAAGAGACCCAGTACTTC.

This clone was counted a single time. CDR3 in DNA: TGTGCCAGCAGCTGGACTAGCGGTAACACCGGGGAGCTGTTTTTT. It translates to CASSWTSGNTGELFF. The chain has TRBV7-2 and TRBJ2-2, with TRBD2 matching 10 bases. The germline V gene encodes CDR1 SGHTA and CDR2 FQGNSA. The CDR3 totals 15 residues. After removal of 4 bases from V and 2 bases from J, the junction contained 1 base not matched to a gene.

The gene calls are TRBV13 and TRBJ1-2; tentative D call: TRBD1 (5 bases). Germline V gene data show CDR1 as PRHDT and CDR2 as FYEKMQ (reference sequence). The CDR3 length is 15 residues. Trimming took off 5 bases at V and 4 bases at J, with 17 bases between the two ends. The CDR3 reads CASSDRDSRPYGYTF. The CDR3 nucleotides are TGTGCCAGCAGCGATCGGGACTCCCGTCCCTATGGCTACACCTTC.

The rearrangement joins TRBV5-4 to TRBJ2-3, with D perhaps TRBD1 (6 bases). The V gene's germline CDR1 is SGHNT and CDR2 YYREEE (reference sequence). This CDR3 contains 16 residues. The V end lost 4 bases, the J end lost 1 base, and 16 bases lay between the germline ends. The DNA of the CDR3 is TGTGCCAGCAGCCAAGGCAGGGGCGCTGGCACAGATACGCAGTATTTT. This encodes CASSQGRGAGTDTQYF. The full variable domain, rest sourced from reference TRBV5-4 and TRBJ2-3, is ETGVTQSPTHLIKTRGQQVTLRCSSQSGHNTVSWYQQALGQGPQFIFQYYREEENGRGNFPPRFSGLQFPNYSSELNVNALELDDSALYLCASSQGRGAGTDTQYFGPGTRLTVL.

The gene calls are TRBV5-4 and TRBJ2-1; D is perhaps TRBD1 (6 bases). This CDR3 region has 12 residues. V gave up 4 bases and J gave up 13 bases, with 15 bases separating them. Germline CDR1 and CDR2: SGHNT and YYREEE (reference sequence). In nucleotides, the CDR3 is TGTGCCAGCAGCGCTAACCGGGACATACAGTTCTTC. Translating gives CASSANRDIQFF.

The V and J genes are TRBV27 and TRBJ1-2; D not certain. CDR1 and CDR2 (germline): MNHEY, SMNVEV (reference sequence). The CDR3 spans 14 residues. V gave up 5 bases and J gave up 0 bases, with 10 bases separating them. This CDR3 reads CASSPMRANYGYTF. CDR3 DNA sequence: TGTGCCAGCAGTCCTATGAGGGCTAACTATGGCTACACCTTC.

There are a few counts of this clone. The V call is TRBV2, the J call TRBJ2-2; D perhaps matches TRBD1 (5 bases). The CDR3 is 14 amino acids. Germline lookup yields CDR1 SNHLY and CDR2 FYNNEI. V gave up 4 bases and J gave up 6 bases, with 12 bases separating them. The CDR3 nucleotides read TGTGCCAGCAGTGGGGGCAGGGTAGCCGGGGAGCTGTTTTTT. This codes for CASSGGRVAGELFF.

V is TRBV6-2 or TRBV6-3 and J is TRBJ1-3; the D is unclear. The CDR3 extends over 13 amino acids. Germline values: CDR1 MNHEY, CDR2 SVGEGT. Trimming took 4 bases from V and 0 from J, leaving 4 bases between them. CDR3 in amino acids: CASSWLSGNTIYF. In DNA, the CDR3 is TGTGCCAGCAGTTGGCTCTCTGGAAACACCATATATTTT.

The rearrangement joins TRBV11-2 to TRBJ2-2, with 10 bases fitting TRBD2. The CDR3 loop spans 17 amino acids. The junction had 3 bases not matched to a gene; V was cut back by 2 bases and J by 0 bases. CDR1 SGHAT and CDR2 FQNNGV come from the germline V gene. The CDR3 DNA reads as TGTGCCAGCAGCTTACTCCTAGCGGGGGCGAACACCGGGGAGCTGTTTTTT. It yields the protein CASSLLLAGANTGELFF.